The present TCR beta chain was sequenced within a study of regulatory T cells in long-lasting Graves disease. Time point defined: newly diagnosed GD, antithyroid drugs for less than 3 months. After RNA was extracted from PBMCs, the TCR library was made from it. The CDR3 has 14 residues. The trim removed 3 bases at V and 6 bases at J, leaving 7 bases unmatched. Germline V gene data show CDR1 as MDHEN and CDR2 as SYDVKM. Building of the TCR beta libraries involved iRepertoire HTBI primers and Arm-PCR of CDR3 regions. TCRdb reprocessed the multiplex PCR reads with MiXCR, giving one entry per CDR3 protein. The sample has about 470,000 distinct CDR3 sequences, under 15% seen once; the top ten hold around 17%. This sample was shared with a second study, whose subject was T cells in Graves' hyperthyroidism and ophthalmopathy.

The receptor comes from a woman between 25 and 40 years old with Graves disease. V is TRBV28 and J is TRBJ2-5; 7 bases are a match to TRBD1. The specimen comprised peripheral blood mononuclear cells (PBMCs), sampled at new diagnosis, from a patient treated with antithyroid drugs. The CDR3 DNA sequence: TGTGCCAGCAGTTTGGCGACAGGGTTGAAGACCCAGTACTTC. Amino acid sequence: CASSLATGLKTQYF.